The 8 T cell receptor beta chains presented below share a single source sample, sequenced in a study of T cell responses to AZD1222 COVID-19 vaccine. Repertoires were generated with immunoSEQ multiplex PCR, while TCRdb's copy carries only in-frame clones and drops some. The sample records roughly 150,000 clones, 70% to 90% being singletons. Here the sequenced sample was peripheral blood, taken on day 0 of AZD1222 vaccination. The source of these receptors is an adult in good health.

This sequence joins TRBV10-1 and TRBJ1-1; 10 bases fit TRBD1. The CDR3 sequence is 14 residues long. With V trimmed by 5 bases and J by 4 bases, 4 bases remained unmatched. Germline lookup yields CDR1 WNHNN and CDR2 SYGVQD (reference sequence). CDR3 sequence: CASSSRDRGTEAFF. CDR3 in DNA: TGCGCCAGCAGTTCCCGGGACAGGGGCACTGAAGCTTTCTTT.

The CDR3 sequence is CAISGGDRGYTF. The CDR3 nucleotides read TGTGCCATCAGTGGGGGTGACAGGGGCTACACCTTC. The chain uses TRBV10-3 and TRBJ1-2; possibly TRBD1 for D (6 bases). The CDR3 runs 12 residues. The V gene's germline CDR1 is ENHRY and CDR2 SYGVKD. With 4 bases removed from V and 8 bases from J, the gap between germline ends came to 11 bases.

The chain links TRBV12-3 or TRBV12-4 to TRBJ1-1, with D unresolved. The CDR3 covers 12 residues. V lost 6 bases, J lost 2 bases, and 7 bases lay in between. This CDR3 is CASSPLNTEAFF. DNA for the CDR3: TGTGCCAGCAGCCCCCTCAACACTGAAGCTTTCTTT.

The rearrangement joins TRBV7-9 to TRBJ2-5; TRBD1 matches 10 bases. V lost 5 bases, J lost 11 bases, and 11 bases stayed unmatched. Germline V lookup: CDR1 SEHNR, CDR2 FQNEAQ (reference sequence). The CDR3 runs to 14 residues. The CDR3 region is CASSPGTGATPQYF. The CDR3 bases are TGTGCCAGCAGCCCCGGGACAGGGGCTACCCCACAGTACTTC. Full variable domain (remainder filled in from reference TRBV7-9 and TRBJ2-5): DTGVSQNPRHKITKRGQNVTFRCDPISEHNRLYWYRQTLGQGPEFLTYFQNEAQLEKSRLLSDRFSAERPKGSFSTLEIQRTEQGDSAMYLCASSPGTGATPQYFGPGTRLLVL.

The V and J genes are TRBV10-3 and TRBJ1-1; D unclear. Trimming cost V 8 bases and J 1 base, with 11 bases left between them. This CDR3 spans 13 amino acids. CDR1 and CDR2 (germline): ENHRY, SYGVKD. The CDR3 DNA reads TGTGCCATCTCTACGGCAGAGAACACTGAAGCTTTCTTT. Protein sequence: CAISTAENTEAFF.

This clone was observed once. This chain links TRBV4-1 with TRBJ2-7, with unresolved D. The ends were cut back, 3 bases at V and 2 bases at J, with 20 bases in the middle. The CDR3 has 17 amino acids. Germline CDR1 reads MGHRA; CDR2 reads YSYEKL. This chain's CDR3 is CASSHRLGGQPAYEQYF. The CDR3 DNA sequence: TGCGCCAGCAGCCACCGGTTGGGTGGCCAGCCAGCCTACGAGCAGTACTTC.

The V and J genes are TRBV27 and TRBJ1-2, with 7 positions matching TRBD1. The length of the CDR3 is 14 residues. CDR1 and CDR2 from the germline V gene are MNHEY and SMNVEV (reference sequence). Losses at the gene ends were 3 bases for V and 6 bases for J; bases not matched to a gene: 7. The chain's CDR3 is CASSLVGGRDGYTF. The CDR3 nucleotides are TGTGCCAGCAGTTTGGTAGGGGGCCGGGATGGCTACACCTTC.

The genes are TRBV27 and TRBJ2-3; 9 bases match TRBD1. CDR1 and CDR2 (germline): MNHEY, SMNVEV (reference sequence). The trim removed 6 bases at V and 6 bases at J, leaving 1 base unmatched. The CDR3 has 12 amino acids. The CDR3 loop reads CASSTGGDTQYF. The CDR3 region has the DNA TGTGCCAGCAGCACAGGGGGCGATACGCAGTATTTT.